This paragraph reports one T cell receptor beta chain. Its target is not known. These data come from a study of T cell repertoires in cytomegalovirus infection. For the study at large: Public TCR beta signature analysis indicated the presence of both CMV infection and matching HLA type.

Overall study findings and caveats: Cumulative frequency (of public TCR beta family members) identified carriers of CMV plus the relevant HLA.

Germline V gene lookup returns CDR1 LNHNV and CDR2 YYDKDF (reference sequence). The CDR3 has 17 residues. Germline trimming cut 1 base from V and 3 bases from J; bases unmatched to any gene: 8. From the reads, TCRdb called clonotypes with MiXCR, one entry per CDR3 protein. The sample includes 600,000 to 800,000 distinct CDR3 sequences, about 24% seen only once; the top ten take under 8.5%. The TCR originated in a human donor in good health (CMV status not recorded). Some clones in this sample may be carry-over from other donors' samples. What was sequenced was CD8+ T cells from PBMCs. The chain has TRBV15 and TRBJ2-3; 9 bases line up with TRBD1. The CDR3 DNA follows: TGTGCCACCAGCAGAGGACCTAACAGGGGGCCAACAGATACGCAGTATTTT. It is translated as CATSRGPNRGPTDTQYF.